Listed below are T cell receptor beta chains from one sample, sequenced in a study of blood T cell repertoires in COVID-19. Repertoires were generated with immunoSEQ multiplex PCR, while TCRdb's copy carries only in-frame clones and drops some. The table shows nearly 350,000 clones, with about 83% occurring only once. Sequencing used peripheral blood. The origin of the receptors is a man younger than 45 with active or convalescent COVID-19. Both conserved end residues are part of each CDR3. A D gene is named only where the DNA matches it firmly. Not all rows give a size; the values are once, few, many and, for expanded clones, a class.

j_call d_call clone_size v_call cdr3_nt cdr3_aa
TRBJ1-1 TRBD1 NA TRBV10-1 TGCGCCAGTCGACAGGGGGAAGCTTTCTTT CASRQGEAFF
TRBJ2-5 NA NA TRBV29-1 TGCAGTTGCCGAGGGTCGACTACCCAAGAGACCCAGTACTTC CSCRGSTTQETQYF
TRBJ1-5 TRBD1 NA TRBV5-6 TGTGCCAGCAGCTTGGGGGACAGGATACGGGGCAATCAGCCCCAGCATTTT CASSLGDRIRGNQPQHF
TRBJ2-5 TRBD2 once TRBV27 TGTGCCAGCAGTTCTCCTAGCGGGCAAGAGACCCAGTACTTC CASSSPSGQETQYF
TRBJ2-6 TRBD1 once TRBV18 TGTGCCAGCTCACCACCGGGGACAGGGGAATCTGGGGCCAACGTCCTGACTTTC CASSPPGTGESGANVLTF
TRBJ2-7 TRBD2 NA TRBV4-2 TGTGCCAGCAGCCTAGGGACTAGCCTTACCTACGAGCAGTACTTC CASSLGTSLTYEQYF
TRBJ1-1 NA few TRBV7-2 TGTGCCAGCAGCTTAGGGCACCCGGGGACTGAAGCTTTCTTT CASSLGHPGTEAFF
TRBJ1-5 TRBD1 NA TRBV28 TGTGCCAGCAGTTCCTGGGACAGGGGTGGCAATCAGCCCCAGCATTTT CASSSWDRGGNQPQHF
TRBJ2-3 TRBD1 NA TRBV28 TGTGCCAGCAGTTACAGGGGATACTCCACAGATACGCAGTATTTT CASSYRGYSTDTQYF
TRBJ1-5 TRBD1 NA TRBV28 TGTGCCAGTGGGACAGGGGGCGGCAGCCAGCATTTT CASGTGGGSQHF
TRBJ2-1 TRBD2 NA TRBV11-2 TGTGCCAGCAGCTCGACTAGCGATAATGAGCAGTTCTTC CASSSTSDNEQFF
TRBJ1-6 TRBD1 few TRBV5-1 TGCGCCAGCAGCTTGGCCGGGACAGGGAGTTCACCCCTCCACTTT CASSLAGTGSSPLHF
TRBJ2-3 NA NA TRBV6-5 TGTGCCAGCAGGGGCAGAAGCACAGATACGCAGTATTTT CASRGRSTDTQYF